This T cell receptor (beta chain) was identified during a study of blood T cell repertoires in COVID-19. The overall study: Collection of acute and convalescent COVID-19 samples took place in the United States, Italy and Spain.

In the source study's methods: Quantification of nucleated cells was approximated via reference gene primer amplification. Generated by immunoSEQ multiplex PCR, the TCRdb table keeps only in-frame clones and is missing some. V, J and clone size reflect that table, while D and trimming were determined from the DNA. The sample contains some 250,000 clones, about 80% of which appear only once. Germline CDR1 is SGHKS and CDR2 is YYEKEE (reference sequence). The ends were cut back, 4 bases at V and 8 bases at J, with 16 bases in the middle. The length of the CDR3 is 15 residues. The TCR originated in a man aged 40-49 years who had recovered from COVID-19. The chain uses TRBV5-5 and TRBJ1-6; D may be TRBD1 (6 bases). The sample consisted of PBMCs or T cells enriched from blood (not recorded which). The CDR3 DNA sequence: TGTGCCAGCAGCCGGGACCCGACAGGAGATTCACCCCTCCACTTT. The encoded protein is CASSRDPTGDSPLHF.